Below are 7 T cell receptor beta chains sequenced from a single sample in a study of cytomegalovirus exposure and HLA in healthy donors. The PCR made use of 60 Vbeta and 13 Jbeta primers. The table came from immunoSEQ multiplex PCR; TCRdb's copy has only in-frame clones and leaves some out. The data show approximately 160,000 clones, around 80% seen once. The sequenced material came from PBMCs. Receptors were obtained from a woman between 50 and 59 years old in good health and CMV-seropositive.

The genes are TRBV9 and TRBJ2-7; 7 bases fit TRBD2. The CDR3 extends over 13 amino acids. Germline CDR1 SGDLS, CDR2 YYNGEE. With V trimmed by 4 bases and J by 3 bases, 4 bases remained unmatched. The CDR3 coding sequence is TGTGCCAGCAGCAGGCGGGAGAGCTACGAGCAGTACTTC. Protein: CASSRRESYEQYF.

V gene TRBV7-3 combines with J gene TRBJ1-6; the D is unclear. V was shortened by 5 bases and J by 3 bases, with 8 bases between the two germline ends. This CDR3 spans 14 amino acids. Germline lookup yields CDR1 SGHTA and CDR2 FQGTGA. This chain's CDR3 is CASSLGNYNSPLHF. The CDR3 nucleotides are TGTGCCAGCAGCCTCGGGAACTATAATTCACCCCTCCACTTT.

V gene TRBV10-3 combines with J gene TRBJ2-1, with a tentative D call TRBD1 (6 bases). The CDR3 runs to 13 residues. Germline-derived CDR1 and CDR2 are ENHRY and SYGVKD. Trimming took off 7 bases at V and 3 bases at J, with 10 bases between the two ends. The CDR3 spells CAITTRGYNEQFF. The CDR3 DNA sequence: TGTGCCATCACGACCAGGGGCTACAATGAGCAGTTCTTC.

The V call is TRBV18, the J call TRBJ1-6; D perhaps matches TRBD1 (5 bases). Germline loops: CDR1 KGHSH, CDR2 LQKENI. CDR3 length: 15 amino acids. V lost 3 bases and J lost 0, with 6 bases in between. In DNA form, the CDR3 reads TGTGCCAGCTCACCTCAGGGCTCCTATAATTCACCCCTCCACTTT. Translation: CASSPQGSYNSPLHF.

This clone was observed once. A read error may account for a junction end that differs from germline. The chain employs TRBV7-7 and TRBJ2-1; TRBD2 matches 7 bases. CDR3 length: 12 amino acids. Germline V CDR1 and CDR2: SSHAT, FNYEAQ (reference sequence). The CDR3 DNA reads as TGTGCTAGCAGCTTAGCGGCGGGGGAACAGTTCTTC. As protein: CASSLAAGEQFF. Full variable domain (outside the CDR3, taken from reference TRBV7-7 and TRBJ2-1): GAGVSQSPRYKVTKRGQDVTLRCDPISSHATLYWYQQALGQGPEFLTYFNYEAQPDKSGLPSDRFSAERPEGSISTLTIQRTEQRDSAMYRCASSLAAGEQFFGPGTRLTVL.

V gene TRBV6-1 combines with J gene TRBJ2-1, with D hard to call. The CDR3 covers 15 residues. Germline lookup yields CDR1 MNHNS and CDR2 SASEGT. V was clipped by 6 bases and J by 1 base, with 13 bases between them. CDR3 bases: TGTGCCAGCAGACTCCGCCATGATTCCTACAATGAGCAGTTCTTC. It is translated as CASRLRHDSYNEQFF.

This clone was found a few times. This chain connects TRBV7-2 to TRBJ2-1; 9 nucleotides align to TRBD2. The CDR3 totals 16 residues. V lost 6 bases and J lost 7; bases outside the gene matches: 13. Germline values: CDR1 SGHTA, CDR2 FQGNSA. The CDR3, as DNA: TGTGCCAGCAGGTTAAGGGCGGGAGGGCCCTCAAATGAGCAGTTCTTC. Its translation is CASRLRAGGPSNEQFF.